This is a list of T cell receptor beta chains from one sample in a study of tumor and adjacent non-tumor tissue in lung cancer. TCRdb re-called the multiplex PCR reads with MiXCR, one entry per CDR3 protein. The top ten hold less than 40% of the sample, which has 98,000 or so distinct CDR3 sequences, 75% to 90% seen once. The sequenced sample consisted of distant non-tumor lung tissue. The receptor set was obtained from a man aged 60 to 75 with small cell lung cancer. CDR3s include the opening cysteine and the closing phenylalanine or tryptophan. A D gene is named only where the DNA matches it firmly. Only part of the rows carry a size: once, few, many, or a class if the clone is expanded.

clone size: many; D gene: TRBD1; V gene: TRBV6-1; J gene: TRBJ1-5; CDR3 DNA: TGTGCCAGCATGGGGACAGGGAGGTTGAATCAGCCCCAGCATTTT; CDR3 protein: CASMGTGRLNQPQHF
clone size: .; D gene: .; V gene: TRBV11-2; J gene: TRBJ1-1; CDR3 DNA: TGTACCAGCAGCTCAACAGGAGAGGGGACTAAAGCTTTCTTT; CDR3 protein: CTSSSTGEGTKAFF
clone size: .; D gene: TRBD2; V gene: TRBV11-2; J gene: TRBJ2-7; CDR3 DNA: TGTGTCAGCAACCCGGGACTAGGGTACGAGCAGTACTTC; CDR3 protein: CVSNPGLGYEQYF
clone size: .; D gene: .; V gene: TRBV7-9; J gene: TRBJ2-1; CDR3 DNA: TGCGCCGGCGCTGCTAGCAATGAGCAGTTCTTC; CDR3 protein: CAGAASNEQFF
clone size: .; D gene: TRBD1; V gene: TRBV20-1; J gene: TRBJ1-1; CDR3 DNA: TGCAATGTTAAAGATCTCTACAGGGGCGGAGGAGGGAACACTGAAGCTTTCTTT; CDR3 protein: CNVKDLYRGGGGNTEAFF
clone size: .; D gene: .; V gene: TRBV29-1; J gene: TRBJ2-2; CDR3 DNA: TGCAGCGTCCCCAGAAGGGGACGTCAGGGGACCGTGGAGCTGTTTTTT; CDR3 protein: CSVPRRGRQGTVELFF
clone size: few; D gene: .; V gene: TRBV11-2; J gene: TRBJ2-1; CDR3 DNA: TGTGCCAACAGCTTCGAGGCGGCGGGCCTAAAGATATTC; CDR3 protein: CANSFEAAGLKIF
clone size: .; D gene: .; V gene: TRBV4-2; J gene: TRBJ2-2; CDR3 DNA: TGTGCCAGTAGCCAAAACCTGAGGGCCAATACCGGGGAGCTGTTTTTT; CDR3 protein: CASSQNLRANTGELFF
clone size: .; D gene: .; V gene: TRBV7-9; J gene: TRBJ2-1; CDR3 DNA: TGTGCCAGCGGTGCTAGCAATGAGCTGTGCTTC; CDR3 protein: CASGASNELCF
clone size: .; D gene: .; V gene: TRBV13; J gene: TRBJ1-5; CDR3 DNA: TGTCCCAGCAGCTTAGGTACAGATGGCAATCAGCCCCAGCATTTT; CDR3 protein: CPSSLGTDGNQPQHF
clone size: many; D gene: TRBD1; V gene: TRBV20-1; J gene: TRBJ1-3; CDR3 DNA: TGCAGTGCTGGAACCGGGGACAGGGGGCTCGGCACCATATATTTT; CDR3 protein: CSAGTGDRGLGTIYF
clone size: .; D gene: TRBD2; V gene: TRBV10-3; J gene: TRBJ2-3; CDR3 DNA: TGTGCCATCGGAGCGGGAGTAGGCGCAGATACGCTGTATTTT; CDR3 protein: CAIGAGVGADTLYF
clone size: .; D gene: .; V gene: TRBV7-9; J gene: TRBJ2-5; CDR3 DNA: TGTGCCTGCACCTTAAGTGAGACCCAGTACTTC; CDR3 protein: CACTLSETQYF
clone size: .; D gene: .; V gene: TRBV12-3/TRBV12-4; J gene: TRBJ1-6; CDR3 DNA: TGCGCCAGCAGTTTAGAGCAAAATTCACCCCTCCACTTT; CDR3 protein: CASSLEQNSPLHF
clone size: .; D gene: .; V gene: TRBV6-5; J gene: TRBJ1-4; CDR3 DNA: TGTGCCAGCACCACCAAGGATTCAGCAACTAATGAAAAACTTTTATTT; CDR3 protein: CASTTKDSATNEKLLF
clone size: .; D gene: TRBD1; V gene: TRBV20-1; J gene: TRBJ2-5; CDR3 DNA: TGCAGTGCTAGGACAGGGGGTCATGAGGCCCAGTACTTC; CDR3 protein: CSARTGGHEAQYF
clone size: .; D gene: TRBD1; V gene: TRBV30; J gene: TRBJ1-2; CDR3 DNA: TGTGCCTGGAGCGACACCCCAACAGGGGTTGTGGGCTACACCTTC; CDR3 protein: CAWSDTPTGVVGYTF
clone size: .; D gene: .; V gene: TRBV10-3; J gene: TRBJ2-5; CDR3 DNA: TGTGCCATCAGTGTTAAGGCGGGATTTACCCAAGAGACCCAGTACTTC; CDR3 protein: CAISVKAGFTQETQYF
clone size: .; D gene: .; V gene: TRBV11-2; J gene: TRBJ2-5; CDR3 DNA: TGTGCCAGCAGCTGGGACAACCAAGAGACCGAGTACTTC; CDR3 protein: CASSWDNQETEYF
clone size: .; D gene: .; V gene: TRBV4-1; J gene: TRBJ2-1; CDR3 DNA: TGTGCCAACAGCCAAGTAAATATGGTAGGACCCCGGGGAGAGCAGTTCTTC; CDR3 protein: CANSQVNMVGPRGEQFF
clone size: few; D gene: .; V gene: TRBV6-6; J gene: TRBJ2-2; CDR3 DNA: TGTGCCAGCATTTCTTCGAACACAGGGGAGCTGTTTTTT; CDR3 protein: CASISSNTGELFF
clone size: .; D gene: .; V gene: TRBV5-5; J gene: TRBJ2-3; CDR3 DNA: TGTGCCAGCAACTTTCCGGGGTATACGCAGTATTTT; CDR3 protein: CASNFPGYTQYF
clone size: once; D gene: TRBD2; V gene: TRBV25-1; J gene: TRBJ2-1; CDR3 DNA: TGTGCCAGCAGTCCGAAACTCGGGACTAGCGGTGACAATGAGCAGTTCTTC; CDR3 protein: CASSPKLGTSGDNEQFF
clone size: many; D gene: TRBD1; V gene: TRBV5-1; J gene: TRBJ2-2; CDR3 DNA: TGCGCCAGCAACCGCGGGGACAGGGGAAGGTCGGACACCGGGGAGCTGTTTTTT; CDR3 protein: CASNRGDRGRSDTGELFF
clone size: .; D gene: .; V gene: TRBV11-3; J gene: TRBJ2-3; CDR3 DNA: TGTGCCAGCAGCTTAGCAGGTGGCGGTGATATGCAGTATTTC; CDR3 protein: CASSLAGGGDMQYF
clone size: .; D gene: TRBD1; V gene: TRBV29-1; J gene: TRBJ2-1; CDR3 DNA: TGCAGCGTCTTAGGGACAGGGGCTGAGAATGAGAAGTACTTC; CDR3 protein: CSVLGTGAENEKYF
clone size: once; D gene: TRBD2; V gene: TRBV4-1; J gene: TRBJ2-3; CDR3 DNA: TGCGCCTGCGGAATTAGCGGGAGCCTCGGAGGATTAGATACGCAGTACTTT; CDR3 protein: CACGISGSLGGLDTQYF
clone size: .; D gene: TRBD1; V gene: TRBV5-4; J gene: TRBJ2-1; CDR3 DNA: TGTGCCAGCAGCCTACAGACTCAGGGGGCAGCCTACAATGAGCAGTTCTTC; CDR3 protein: CASSLQTQGAAYNEQFF
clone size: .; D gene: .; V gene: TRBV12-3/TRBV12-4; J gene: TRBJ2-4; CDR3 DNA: TGTACCAGCACCCTGGACACGGGGGTAACCAAAAACATTCAGTACTTC; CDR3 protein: CTSTLDTGVTKNIQYF
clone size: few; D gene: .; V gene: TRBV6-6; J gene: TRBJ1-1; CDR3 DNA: TGTGCCAGCAGTTACACCCGAACACTGAACACTGAAGCTTTCTTT; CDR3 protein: CASSYTRTLNTEAFF
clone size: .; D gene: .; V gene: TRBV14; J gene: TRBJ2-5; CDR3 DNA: TGTGCCAGCAACCAAGTATGGGAGACCCAGTACTTC; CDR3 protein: CASNQVWETQYF
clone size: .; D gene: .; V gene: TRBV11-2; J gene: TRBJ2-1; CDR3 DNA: TGTACCAGCAGCCTGGAAGCAGGAGTGAGTGAGCAGTTCTTC; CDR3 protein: CTSSLEAGVSEQFF
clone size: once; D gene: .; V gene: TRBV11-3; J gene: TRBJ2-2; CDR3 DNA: TGTGCCAGCAGCTTAGACTACAAGGTGGGCATCGGGGACCTGTTTTTT; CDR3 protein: CASSLDYKVGIGDLFF
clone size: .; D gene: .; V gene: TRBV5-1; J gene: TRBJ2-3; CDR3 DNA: TGCGCTAGTAGCTTCCACCACGTACTAGTGGGAGAGGGGACAGATACGCAGTATTTT; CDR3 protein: CASSFHHVLVGEGTDTQYF
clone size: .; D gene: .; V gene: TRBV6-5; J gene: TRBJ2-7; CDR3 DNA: TGTGCCGGCACTAGGGGAGCATCCTACGAGCAGTATTTC; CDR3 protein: CAGTRGASYEQYF
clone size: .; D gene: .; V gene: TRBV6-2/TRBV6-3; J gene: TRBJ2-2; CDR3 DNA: TGTGTCTGCAGTTACTTTTCAGCCGGGGAGCTGTTTTTT; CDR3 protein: CVCSYFSAGELFF
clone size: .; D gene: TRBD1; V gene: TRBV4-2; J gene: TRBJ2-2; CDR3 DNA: TGTGCCGGCAGCCAAGATCTCAGGGGGAACACCGGGGAGCTATTTTTT; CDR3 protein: CAGSQDLRGNTGELFF
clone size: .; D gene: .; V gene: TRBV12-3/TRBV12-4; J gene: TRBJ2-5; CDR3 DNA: TGTGCCAGCAGTTTTTCCACAGGTCTAGAGACCCAGTACTTC; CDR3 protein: CASSFSTGLETQYF
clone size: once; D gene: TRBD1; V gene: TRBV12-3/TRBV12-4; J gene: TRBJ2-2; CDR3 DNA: TGTGTCGGCAGTTTCTCTGGGACAGACACCAGGGAGCTGTTTTTT; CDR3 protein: CVGSFSGTDTRELFF
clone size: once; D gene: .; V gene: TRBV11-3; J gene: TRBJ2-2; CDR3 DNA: TGTGCCAGGATCTTATGGGTCTCTTCAGGAGGGGAGCTGTTTTTT; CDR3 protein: CARILWVSSGGELFF
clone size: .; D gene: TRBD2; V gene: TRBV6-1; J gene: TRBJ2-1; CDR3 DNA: TGTGCCAGCCGAGGACTAGCGGGAGTAGTGAGGGAGCAGTTCTTC; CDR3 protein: CASRGLAGVVREQFF
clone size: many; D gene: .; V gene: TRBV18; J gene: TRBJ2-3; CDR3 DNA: TGTGCCAGCTCACCAAGAGATACGCAGTATTTT; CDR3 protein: CASSPRDTQYF
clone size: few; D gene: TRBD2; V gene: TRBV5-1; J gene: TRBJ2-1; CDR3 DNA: TGCGCCAGCAGCTTATATCAGCGGTGGGGGGGATTTAACAATGAGCAGTTCTTC; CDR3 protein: CASSLYQRWGGFNNEQFF
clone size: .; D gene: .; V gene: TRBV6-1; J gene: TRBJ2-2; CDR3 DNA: TGTGCCAGCAGTGAAATTTTCGGGGGAGCGTCCCGGGAGCTGTTTTTT; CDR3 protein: CASSEIFGGASRELFF
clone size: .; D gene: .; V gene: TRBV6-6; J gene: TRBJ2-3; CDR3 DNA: TGTGCCAGCAGTCGTGGCTGGTCCTTCACAGGTACGCAGTATTTT; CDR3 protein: CASSRGWSFTGTQYF
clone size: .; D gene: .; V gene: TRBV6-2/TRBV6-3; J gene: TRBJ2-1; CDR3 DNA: TGTGCCAGAAGTTACGACTCCTACAATGAGCCGTTCTTC; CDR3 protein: CARSYDSYNEPFF
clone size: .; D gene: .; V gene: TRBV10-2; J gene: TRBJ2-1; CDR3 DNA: TGTGACAGCAGTGAAAGAGCGGTCCAAGGGAATGAGCAGTTCTTC; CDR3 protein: CDSSERAVQGNEQFF
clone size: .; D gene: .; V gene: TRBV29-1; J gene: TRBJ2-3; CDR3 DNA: TGCAGCGTCGGCGAGGATACTCAGTATTTT; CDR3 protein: CSVGEDTQYF
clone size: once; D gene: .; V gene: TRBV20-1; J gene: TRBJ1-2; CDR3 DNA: TGCAGTGCTACGATGGACGAGAGATATGGCTACACCTTC; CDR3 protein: CSATMDERYGYTF
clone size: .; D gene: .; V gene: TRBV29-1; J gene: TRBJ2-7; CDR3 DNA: TGCAGCGCTCAGGACACCTCCTACGAACAGTACTTC; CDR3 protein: CSAQDTSYEQYF
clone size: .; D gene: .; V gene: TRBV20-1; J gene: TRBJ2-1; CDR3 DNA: TGCAGTGCTAGAGGCCCTGAGGAGACTGAGCAGTTTTTC; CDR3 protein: CSARGPEETEQFF
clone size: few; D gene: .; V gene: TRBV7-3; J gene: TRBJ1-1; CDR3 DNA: TGTGCCAGCAGCTCCCAAGATAACACTGAAGCTTTCTTT; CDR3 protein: CASSSQDNTEAFF
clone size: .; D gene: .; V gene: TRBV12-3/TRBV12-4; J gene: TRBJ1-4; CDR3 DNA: TGTGCCAGCACCCTGACAGGCTTTAATGAAAAACTGTTTTTT; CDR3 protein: CASTLTGFNEKLFF
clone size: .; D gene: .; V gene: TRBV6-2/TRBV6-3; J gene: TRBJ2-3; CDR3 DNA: TGTGCTAGCAGTTATGGGGCAGCCACAGATATGCAGTATTTT; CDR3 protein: CASSYGAATDMQYF
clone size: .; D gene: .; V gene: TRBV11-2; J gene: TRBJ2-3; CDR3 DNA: TGTCCCAGCAGCTTAGGGTGGGTAGGCACAGATACACAGTATTTT; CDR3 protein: CPSSLGWVGTDTQYF